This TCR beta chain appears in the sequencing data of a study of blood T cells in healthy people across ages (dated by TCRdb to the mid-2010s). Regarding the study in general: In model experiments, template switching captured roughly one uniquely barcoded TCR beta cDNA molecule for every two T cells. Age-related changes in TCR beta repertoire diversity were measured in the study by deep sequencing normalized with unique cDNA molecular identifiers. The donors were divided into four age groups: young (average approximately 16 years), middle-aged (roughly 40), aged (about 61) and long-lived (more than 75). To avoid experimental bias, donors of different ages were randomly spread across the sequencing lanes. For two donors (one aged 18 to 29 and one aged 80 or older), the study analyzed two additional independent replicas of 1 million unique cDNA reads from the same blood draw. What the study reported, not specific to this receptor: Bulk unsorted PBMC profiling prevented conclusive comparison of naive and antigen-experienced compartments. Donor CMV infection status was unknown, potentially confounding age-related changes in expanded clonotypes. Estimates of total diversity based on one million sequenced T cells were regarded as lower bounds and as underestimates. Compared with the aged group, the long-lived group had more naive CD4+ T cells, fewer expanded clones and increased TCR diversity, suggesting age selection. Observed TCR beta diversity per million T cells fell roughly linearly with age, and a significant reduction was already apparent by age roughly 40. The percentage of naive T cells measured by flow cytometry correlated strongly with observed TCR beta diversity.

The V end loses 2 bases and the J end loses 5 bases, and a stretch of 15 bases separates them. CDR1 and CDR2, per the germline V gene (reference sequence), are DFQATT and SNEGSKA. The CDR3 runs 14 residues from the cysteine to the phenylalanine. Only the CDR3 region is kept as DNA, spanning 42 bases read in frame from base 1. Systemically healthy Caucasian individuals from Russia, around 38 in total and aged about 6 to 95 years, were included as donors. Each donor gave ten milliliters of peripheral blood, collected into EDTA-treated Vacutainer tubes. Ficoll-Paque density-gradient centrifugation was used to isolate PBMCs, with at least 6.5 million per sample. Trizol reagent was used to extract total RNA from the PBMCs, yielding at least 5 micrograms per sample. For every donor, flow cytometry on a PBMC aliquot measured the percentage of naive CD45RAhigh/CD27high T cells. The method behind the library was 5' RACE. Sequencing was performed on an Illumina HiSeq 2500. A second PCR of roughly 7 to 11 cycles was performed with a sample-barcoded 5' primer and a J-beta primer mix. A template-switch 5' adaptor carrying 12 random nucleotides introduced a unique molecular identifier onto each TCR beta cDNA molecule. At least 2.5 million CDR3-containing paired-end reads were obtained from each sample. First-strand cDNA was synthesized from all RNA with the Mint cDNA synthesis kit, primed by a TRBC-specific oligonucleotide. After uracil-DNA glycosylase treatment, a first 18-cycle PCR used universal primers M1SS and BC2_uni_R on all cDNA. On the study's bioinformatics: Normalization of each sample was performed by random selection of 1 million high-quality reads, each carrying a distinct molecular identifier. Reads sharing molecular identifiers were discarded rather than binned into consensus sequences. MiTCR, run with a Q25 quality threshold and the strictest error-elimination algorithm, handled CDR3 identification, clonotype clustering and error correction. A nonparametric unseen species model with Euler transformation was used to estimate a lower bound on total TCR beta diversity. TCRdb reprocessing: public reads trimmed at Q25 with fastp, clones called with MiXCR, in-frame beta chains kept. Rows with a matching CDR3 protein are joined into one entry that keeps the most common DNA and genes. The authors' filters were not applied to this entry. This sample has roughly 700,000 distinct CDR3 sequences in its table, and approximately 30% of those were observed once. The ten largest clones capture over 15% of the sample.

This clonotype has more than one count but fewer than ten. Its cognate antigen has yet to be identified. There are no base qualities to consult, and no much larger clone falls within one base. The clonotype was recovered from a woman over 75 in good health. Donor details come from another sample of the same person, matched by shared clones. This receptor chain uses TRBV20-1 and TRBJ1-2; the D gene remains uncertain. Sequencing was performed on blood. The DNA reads TGCAGTGCTAGATTATATAACAGCGAGTATGGCTACACCTTC. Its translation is CSARLYNSEYGYTF.